This T cell receptor beta chain came from a study of T cells in Graves' hyperthyroidism and ophthalmopathy. The junction had 5 bases not matched to a gene; V was cut back by 4 bases and J by 2 bases. CDR3 length: 15 residues. Germline values: CDR1 MGHRA, CDR2 YSYEKL. Researchers amplified the TCR beta CDR3 regions from RNA transcripts. RT-PCR in the first round (using the HTBI primer set) targeted the TCR CDR3. TCRdb itself ran the multiplex PCR reads through MiXCR, one entry per CDR3 protein. The sample lists hundreds of thousands of distinct CDR3 sequences, 13% to 15% occurring once. The chain combines TRBV4-1 with TRBJ2-7; TRBD2 matches at 10 bases. This receptor was taken from a woman aged 45-65 years with Graves' ophthalmopathy. Sequenced sample: blood. The CDR3 loop is CASSRESGRAYEQYF. The CDR3 DNA reads as TGCGCCAGCAGCCGGGAAAGCGGGAGGGCCTACGAGCAGTACTTC.